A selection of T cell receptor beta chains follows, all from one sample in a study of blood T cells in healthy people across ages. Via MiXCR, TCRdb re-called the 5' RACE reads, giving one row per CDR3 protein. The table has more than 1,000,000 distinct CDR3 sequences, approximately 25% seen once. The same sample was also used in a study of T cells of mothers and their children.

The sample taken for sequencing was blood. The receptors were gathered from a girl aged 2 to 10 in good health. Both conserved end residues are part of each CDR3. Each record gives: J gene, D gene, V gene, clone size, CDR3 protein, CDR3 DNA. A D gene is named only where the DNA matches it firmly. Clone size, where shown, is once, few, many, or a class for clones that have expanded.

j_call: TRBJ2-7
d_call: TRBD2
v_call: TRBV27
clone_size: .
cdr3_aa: CASRPLAGSYEQYF
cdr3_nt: TGTGCCAGCAGACCCTTAGCGGGGTCCTACGAGCAGTACTTC

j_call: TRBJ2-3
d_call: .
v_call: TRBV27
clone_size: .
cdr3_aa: CASSFYGPDTQYF
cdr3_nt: TGTGCCAGCAGTTTTTACGGGCCAGATACGCAGTATTTT

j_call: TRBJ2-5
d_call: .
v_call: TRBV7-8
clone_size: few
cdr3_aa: CASSLALSQETQYF
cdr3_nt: TGTGCCAGCAGCTTAGCGCTCAGCCAAGAGACCCAGTACTTC

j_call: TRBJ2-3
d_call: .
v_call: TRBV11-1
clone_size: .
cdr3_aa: CASSLYSGNTDTQYF
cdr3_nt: TGTGCCAGCAGCTTATATTCGGGAAACACAGATACGCAGTATTTT

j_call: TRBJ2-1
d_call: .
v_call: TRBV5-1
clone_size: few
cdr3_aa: CASSLRGEAPYNEQFF
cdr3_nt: TGCGCCAGCAGCTTGAGGGGAGAGGCGCCTTACAATGAGCAGTTCTTC

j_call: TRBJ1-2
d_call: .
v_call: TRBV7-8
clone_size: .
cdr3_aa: CASSLGGQTNYGYTF
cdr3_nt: TGTGCCAGCAGCTTAGGAGGACAGACGAACTATGGCTACACCTTC

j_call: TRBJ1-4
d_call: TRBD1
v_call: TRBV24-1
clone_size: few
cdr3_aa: CATSDVTGGHEKLFF
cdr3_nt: TGTGCCACCAGTGACGTGACAGGGGGTCATGAAAAACTGTTTTTT

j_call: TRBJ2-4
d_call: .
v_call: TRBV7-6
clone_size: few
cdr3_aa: CASSLGWGESKNIQYF
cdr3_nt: TGTGCCAGCAGCTTAGGGTGGGGGGAATCCAAAAACATTCAGTACTTC

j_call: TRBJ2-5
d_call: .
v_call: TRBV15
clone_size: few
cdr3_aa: CATSRDLAGGAQETQYF
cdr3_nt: TGTGCCACCAGCAGAGATTTGGCTGGAGGGGCCCAAGAGACCCAGTACTTC

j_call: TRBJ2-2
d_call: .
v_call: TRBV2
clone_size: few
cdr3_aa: CAIPRGSNTGELFF
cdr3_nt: TGTGCCATTCCACGGGGTTCGAACACCGGGGAGCTGTTTTTT

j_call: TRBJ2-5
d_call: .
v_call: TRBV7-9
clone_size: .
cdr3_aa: CASSPRGGEETQYF
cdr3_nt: TGTGCCAGCAGCCCGAGGGGCGGAGAAGAGACCCAGTACTTC

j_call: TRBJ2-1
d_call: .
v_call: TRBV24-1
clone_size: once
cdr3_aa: CATSDGRVGLNNEQFF
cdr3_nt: TGTGCCACCAGTGATGGAAGAGTGGGTCTAAACAATGAGCAGTTCTTC

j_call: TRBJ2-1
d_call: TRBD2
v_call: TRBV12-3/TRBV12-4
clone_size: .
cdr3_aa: CASRLGLAGGHEQFF
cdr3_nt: TGTGCCAGCAGGTTGGGACTAGCGGGGGGGCATGAGCAGTTCTTC

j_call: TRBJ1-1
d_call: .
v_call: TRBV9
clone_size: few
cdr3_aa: CASSHYVAAVDTEAFF
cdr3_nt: TGTGCCAGCAGCCACTACGTGGCGGCGGTGGACACTGAAGCTTTCTTT

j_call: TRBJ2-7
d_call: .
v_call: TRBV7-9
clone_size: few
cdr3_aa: CASSTGPYEQYF
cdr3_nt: TGTGCCAGCAGCACCGGGCCTTACGAGCAGTACTTC

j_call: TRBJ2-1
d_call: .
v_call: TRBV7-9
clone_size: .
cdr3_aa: CASSLPSSVGEQFF
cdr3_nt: TGTGCCAGCAGCTTACCCTCCTCAGTGGGTGAGCAGTTCTTC

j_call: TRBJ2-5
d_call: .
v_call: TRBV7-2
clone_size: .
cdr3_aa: CASSPKAETQYF
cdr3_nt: TGTGCCAGCAGCCCCAAGGCGGAGACCCAGTACTTC

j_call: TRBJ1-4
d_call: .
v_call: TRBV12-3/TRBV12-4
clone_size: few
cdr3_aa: CASSETGLNEKLFF
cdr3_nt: TGTGCCAGCAGTGAGACAGGCCTAAATGAAAAACTGTTTTTT

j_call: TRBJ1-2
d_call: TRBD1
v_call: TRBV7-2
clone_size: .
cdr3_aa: CASSLVHRGRNYGYTF
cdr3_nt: TGTGCCAGCAGCTTAGTGCACAGGGGACGTAACTATGGCTACACCTTC

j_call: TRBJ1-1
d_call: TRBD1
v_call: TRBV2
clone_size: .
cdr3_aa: CASRPTGGDTEAFF
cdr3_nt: TGTGCCAGCAGACCGACAGGGGGCGACACTGAAGCTTTCTTT

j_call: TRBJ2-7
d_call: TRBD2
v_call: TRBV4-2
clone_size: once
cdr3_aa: CASSQTSGDGYEQYF
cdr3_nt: TGTGCCAGCAGCCAGACTAGCGGGGATGGTTACGAGCAGTACTTC

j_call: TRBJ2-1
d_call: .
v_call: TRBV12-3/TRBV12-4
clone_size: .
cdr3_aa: CATRRGEAYNEQFF
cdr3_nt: TGTGCCACAAGGAGGGGGGAGGCCTACAATGAGCAGTTCTTC

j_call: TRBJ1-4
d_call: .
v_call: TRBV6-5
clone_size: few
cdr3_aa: CASRWLKEKLFF
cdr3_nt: TGTGCCAGCAGGTGGCTAAAGGAAAAACTGTTTTTT

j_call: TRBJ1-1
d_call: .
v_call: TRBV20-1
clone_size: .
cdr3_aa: CSAAEGPLNLEAFF
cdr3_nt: TGCAGTGCTGCCGAGGGACCGCTAAACCTAGAAGCTTTCTTT

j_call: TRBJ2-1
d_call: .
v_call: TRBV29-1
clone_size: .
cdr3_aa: CSVGGTLPPNEQFF
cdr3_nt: TGCAGCGTTGGGGGAACATTGCCTCCCAATGAGCAGTTCTTC

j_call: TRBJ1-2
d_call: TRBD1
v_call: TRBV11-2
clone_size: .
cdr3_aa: CASSLSGQGEGYTF
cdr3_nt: TGTGCCAGCAGCTTATCCGGACAGGGCGAAGGCTACACCTTC

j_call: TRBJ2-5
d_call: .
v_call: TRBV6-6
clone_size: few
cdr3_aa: CASSYDVHRETQYF
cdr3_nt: TGTGCCAGCAGTTATGACGTTCATCGAGAGACCCAGTACTTC

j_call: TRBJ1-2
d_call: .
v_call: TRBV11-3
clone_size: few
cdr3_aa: CASSSVSREAGGYTF
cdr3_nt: TGTGCCAGCAGCTCCGTGTCTAGGGAGGCCGGTGGCTACACCTTC

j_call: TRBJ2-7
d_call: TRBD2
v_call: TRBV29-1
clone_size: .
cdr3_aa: CSVERVGGSEQYF
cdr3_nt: TGCAGCGTTGAAAGGGTGGGAGGGAGCGAGCAGTACTTC

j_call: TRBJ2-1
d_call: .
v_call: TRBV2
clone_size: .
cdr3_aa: CASSEGQYNNEQFF
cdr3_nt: TGTGCCAGCAGTGAAGGACAGTACAACAATGAGCAGTTCTTC

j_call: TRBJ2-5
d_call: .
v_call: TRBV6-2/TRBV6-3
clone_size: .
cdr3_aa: CASSYRTLYETQYF
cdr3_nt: TGTGCCAGCAGTTACCGCACACTTTACGAGACCCAGTACTTC

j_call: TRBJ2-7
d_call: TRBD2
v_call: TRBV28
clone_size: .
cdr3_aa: CASSRDPGRGEQYF
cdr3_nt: TGTGCCAGCAGTCGGGACCCTGGGAGGGGCGAGCAGTACTTC

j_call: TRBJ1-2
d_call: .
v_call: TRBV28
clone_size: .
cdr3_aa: CASSSGRVTYGYTF
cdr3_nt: TGTGCCAGCTCTTCCGGCCGAGTTACCTATGGCTACACCTTC

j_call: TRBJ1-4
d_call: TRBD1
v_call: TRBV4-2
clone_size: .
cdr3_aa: CASSARDRKNEKLFF
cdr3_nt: TGTGCCAGCAGCGCTAGGGACAGAAAAAATGAAAAACTGTTTTTT

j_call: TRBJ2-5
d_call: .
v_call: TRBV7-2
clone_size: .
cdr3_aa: CASSAPNTGHQETQYF
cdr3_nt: TGTGCCAGCAGCGCACCTAACACAGGACACCAAGAGACCCAGTACTTC

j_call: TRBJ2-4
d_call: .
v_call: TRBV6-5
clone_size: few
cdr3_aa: CASSPSWGAKNIQYF
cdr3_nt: TGTGCCAGCAGCCCGTCCTGGGGCGCCAAAAACATTCAGTACTTC

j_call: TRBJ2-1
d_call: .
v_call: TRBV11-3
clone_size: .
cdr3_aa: CASSETTDDNEQFF
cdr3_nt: TGTGCCAGCTCTGAAACGACAGACGACAATGAGCAGTTCTTC

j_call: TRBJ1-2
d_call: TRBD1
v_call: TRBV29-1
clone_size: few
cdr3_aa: CSVDSRDRGFGYTF
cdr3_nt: TGCAGCGTTGATAGCCGGGACAGGGGATTCGGCTACACCTTC

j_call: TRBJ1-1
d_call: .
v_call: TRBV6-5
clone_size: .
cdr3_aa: CASSTFRDMNTEAFF
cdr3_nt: TGTGCCAGCAGTACCTTCAGAGATATGAACACTGAAGCTTTCTTT

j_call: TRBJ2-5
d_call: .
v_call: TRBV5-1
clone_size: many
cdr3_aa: CASSMSPPETQYF
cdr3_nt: TGCGCCAGCAGCATGTCCCCTCCGGAGACCCAGTACTTC

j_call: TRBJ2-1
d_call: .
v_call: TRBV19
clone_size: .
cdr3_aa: CASSIRTTLTSFEQFF
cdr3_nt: TGTGCCAGTAGTATCCGAACAACCCTAACTAGTTTTGAGCAGTTCTTC